The 5 T cell receptor beta chains below were found in one sample sequenced in a study of CD8+CD57+ T cells in acquired aplastic anemia. Genomic DNA was employed as the template in profiling TCR beta VDJ and CDR3. TCRdb called the reads again in MiXCR, with one record for every CDR3 protein. The data hold about 170,000 distinct CDR3 sequences, with around half observed a single time. Patients included in sequencing had previously demonstrated CD8+CD57+ cell expansion by flow cytometry. Material: sorted CD4+, CD8+, or CD8+CD57+ T cells (not recorded which) from PBMCs. These receptors originate from a human donor with aplastic anemia.

This clonotype was picked up many times. The chain couples TRBV6-1 to TRBJ2-7; D might be TRBD2 (5 bases). With 4 bases removed from V and 1 base from J, the gap between germline ends came to 14 bases. The CDR3 contains 15 residues. CDR1 and CDR2 from the germline V gene are MNHNS and SASEGT. Here the CDR3 reads CASSGTGWLSYEQYF. The CDR3 region has the DNA TGTGCCAGCAGTGGGACGGGGTGGTTGTCCTACGAGCAGTACTTC.

A word on this clonotype: A much larger clone sits a single nucleotide away, making a read error possible. This rearrangement joins TRBV19 to TRBJ2-1; 8 nucleotides agree with TRBD2. Per germline, CDR1 LNHDA and CDR2 SQIVND (reference sequence). The CDR3 loop spans 16 amino acids. V was clipped by 4 bases and J by 4 bases; unmatched bases: 9. This CDR3 reads CASSRRAGASYNEQFF. For the CDR3, the DNA is TGTGCCAGTAGTAGACGAGCGGGGGCCTCGTACAATGAGCAGTTCTTC. Full variable domain (remainder filled in from reference TRBV19 and TRBJ2-1): DGGITQSPKYLFRKEGQNVTLSCEQNLNHDAMYWYRQDPGQGLRLIYYSQIVNDFQKGDIAEGYSVSREKKESFPLTVTSAQKNPTAFYLCASSRRAGASYNEQFFGPGTRLTVL.

This clonotype came up a few times. This chain's CDR3 is CASRPYGLAGGPSYNEQFF. In nucleotides, the CDR3 is TGTGCCAGCAGGCCTTACGGACTAGCGGGGGGCCCCTCCTACAATGAGCAGTTCTTC. The chain has TRBV12-3 or TRBV12-4 and TRBJ2-1, with 14 bases fitting TRBD2. The ends lost 6 bases at V and 0 bases at J; junction bases unmatched: 10. CDR3 size: 19 residues.

The chain couples TRBV2 to TRBJ1-1, with D perhaps matching TRBD1 (5 bases). V lost 9 bases and J 1 base, leaving 18 bases between the germline ends. Germline V CDR1 and CDR2: SNHLY, FYNNEI. The CDR3 is 15 residues long. The DNA for the CDR3 is TGTGCCAGTAGTATCGGGGGAGCGGAGAACACTGAAGCTTTCTTT. It translates to CASSIGGAENTEAFF.

The chain carries TRBV7-9 and TRBJ2-5; 10 bases agree with TRBD1. The J call may not be correct, given that the DNA end is closer to TRBJ2-1. Germline CDR1 SEHNR, CDR2 FQNEAQ (reference sequence). There are 14 residues in the CDR3. The CDR3 coding sequence is TGTGCCAGCAGTCCGGACAGGGGGTCAGATACGCAGTTCTTC. Translating gives CASSPDRGSDTQFF.